These 29 T cell receptor beta chains originate from one sample sequenced in a study of read filtering for tumor transcriptome and immune sequencing. The library was built from around 0.4 ug RNA with molecular barcoded adaptors for alpha/delta and beta/gamma chains. TCRdb processed the reads anew with MiXCR; each CDR3 protein has one entry. The data contain approximately 90,000 distinct CDR3 sequences, 20% to 25% of them singletons. The sample taken for sequencing was a population of CD138-negative cells sorted from bone marrow. The source is a donor aged 40 or over with multiple myeloma.

A word on this clonotype: A read error is possible here, since a much larger clone lies one base away. The V and J genes are TRBV18 and TRBJ2-3, with D hard to call. Germline V gives CDR1 KGHSH, CDR2 LQKENI. The CDR3 runs to 15 residues. The germline V and J ends were trimmed by 8 bases and 5 bases, with 20 bases remaining between them. The CDR3 DNA reads as TGTGCCAGCACCCCTGGTGCTGTCGGGCGAGATACGCAGTATTTT. This gives the protein CASTPGAVGRDTQYF.

This clonotype was detected many times. This chain joins TRBV28 and TRBJ2-7; 9 nucleotides agree with TRBD1. The V and J ends lost 2 bases and 4 bases, in that order; junction bases with no gene match: 9. The CDR3 is 16 residues long. CDR1 MDHEN and CDR2 SYDVKM come from the germline V gene. This CDR3 reads CASSLGSGGQGYEQYF. The CDR3 DNA reads TGTGCCAGCAGTTTAGGCTCAGGGGGACAGGGTTACGAGCAGTACTTC.

This clonotype was recorded many times. The rearrangement joins TRBV15 to TRBJ1-4; D is possibly TRBD1 (5 bases). Trimming took 6 bases from V and 5 from J, leaving 13 bases between them. Germline V gives CDR1 LNHNV, CDR2 YYDKDF (reference sequence). The CDR3 totals 14 residues. CDR3 bases: TGTGCCACCAGGGACGACAGCACGAATGAAAAACTGTTTTTT. Protein product: CATRDDSTNEKLFF.

There are many counts of this clonotype. The rearrangement uses TRBV20-1 and TRBJ2-3; tentative D call: TRBD1 (6 bases). The CDR3 runs to 11 residues. With 6 bases removed from V and 4 bases from J, the gap between germline ends came to 8 bases. Germline lookup yields CDR1 DFQATT and CDR2 SNEGSKA (reference sequence). The CDR3 bases are TGCAGTGCCAGACAGGCAGATACGCAGTATTTT. Amino acid sequence: CSARQADTQYF.

The table lists this clonotype with a few counts. The rearrangement joins TRBV5-1 to TRBJ2-1; D remains unclear. Germline CDR1 and CDR2: SGHRS and YFSETQ. V lost 0 bases and J lost 9, with 7 bases in between. CDR3 length equals 12 residues. This chain's CDR3 is CASSLEKVEQFF. As DNA, the CDR3 is TGCGCCAGCAGCTTGGAGAAGGTTGAGCAGTTCTTC.

With respect to this clonotype: Given a far larger clone just one base away, this is likely a sequencing read error. This chain links TRBV6-2 or TRBV6-3 with TRBJ2-1; possibly TRBD1 for D (6 bases). Germline V lookup: CDR1 MNHEY, CDR2 SVGEGT. This CDR3 has 14 residues. The ends were cut back, 6 bases at V and 1 base at J, with 10 bases in the middle. CDR3 DNA sequence: TGTGCCAGCAGGCGGACAGAGTCCTACAATGAGCAGTTCTTC. Its protein product is CASRRTESYNEQFF.

This clonotype has ten or more counts. The CDR3 nucleotides read TGTGCCAGCAGTGACTTGATCGCCGGGGACCAAGAGACCCAGTACTTC. It codes for CASSDLIAGDQETQYF. The chain employs TRBV6-1 and TRBJ2-5; weak D call: TRBD2 (5 bases). CDR3 length: 16 residues. Trimming took off 3 bases at V and 0 bases at J, with 14 bases between the two ends. Per germline, CDR1 MNHNS and CDR2 SASEGT.

There are many counts of this clonotype. This chain uses TRBV20-1 with TRBJ2-3, with D possibly being TRBD2 (6 bases). Trimming took 5 bases from V and 0 from J, leaving 15 bases between them. This CDR3 spans 15 amino acids. Germline V lookup: CDR1 DFQATT, CDR2 SNEGSKA (reference sequence). In DNA, the CDR3 is TGCAGTGCTGAGAGCGGGTTACCTAGCACAGATACGCAGTATTTT. It codes for CSAESGLPSTDTQYF.

At least ten counts were recorded for this clonotype. The chain is built from TRBV5-1 and TRBJ1-1; tentative D call: TRBD1 (6 bases). Germline V gene sequence: CDR1 SGHRS, CDR2 YFSETQ. Trimming shortened V by 0 bases and J by 7 bases, and 10 bases separated the two germline ends. The CDR3 totals 13 residues. The CDR3, as DNA: TGCGCCAGCAGCTTGGAGGGACACTTTGAAGCTTTCTTT. It codes for CASSLEGHFEAFF.

This clonotype was seen ten or more times. V is TRBV20-1 and J is TRBJ2-2, with D tentatively TRBD1 (7 bases). CDR3 length: 15 residues. CDR1 is DFQATT and CDR2 is SNEGSKA in the germline V gene (reference sequence). Trimming took 6 bases from V and 3 from J, leaving 17 bases between them. The CDR3 nucleotides read TGCAGTGCCCTGCTGGGGGGACAGTACACCGGGGAGCTGTTTTTT. Its translation is CSALLGGQYTGELFF.

This clonotype has more than one count but fewer than ten. The rearrangement links TRBV7-9 to TRBJ1-4, with D hard to call. The CDR3 runs 15 residues. From germline, CDR1 is SEHNR and CDR2 FQNEAQ (reference sequence). Trimming shortened V by 1 base and J by 2 bases, and 8 bases separated the two germline ends. The CDR3 loop reads CASSLGGTTNEKLFF. CDR3 DNA: TGTGCCAGCAGCTTAGGAGGAACCACTAATGAAAAACTGTTTTTT.

This clonotype turned up a few times. The junction does not match germline at one end; this may be a read error. The chain carries TRBV7-9 and TRBJ1-2; TRBD1 is a possible D gene (5 bases). Germline CDR1 and CDR2: SEHNR and FQNEAQ (reference sequence). The CDR3 has 16 amino acids. In DNA, the CDR3 is TGTGCCAGCAGCTTGGGGACCCTGGGCGCTAATTATGGCTACACCTTC. This encodes CASSLGTLGANYGYTF.

This clonotype was observed at least ten times. The chain couples TRBV5-1 to TRBJ1-1, with D perhaps TRBD1 (6 bases). In germline, CDR1 is SGHRS, CDR2 YFSETQ. Trimming left V 4 bases short and J 7 bases short, with 8 bases between. CDR3 size: 11 residues. CDR3 in DNA: TGCGCCAGCAGCCAACAGGGTGAAGCTTTCTTT. This sequence encodes CASSQQGEAFF.

This clonotype was counted between two and nine times. This sequence joins TRBV28 and TRBJ2-7; D is tentatively TRBD1 or TRBD2 (5 bases each). The CDR3 loop spans 15 amino acids. CDR1 is MDHEN, CDR2 SYDVKM, per germline. V was pared by 6 bases and J by 1 base, with 16 bases between. The CDR3 coding sequence is TGTGCCAGCAGACTTCATAGGGACCCTTCCTACGAGCAGTACTTC. Amino acid sequence: CASRLHRDPSYEQYF.

This chain connects TRBV28 to TRBJ2-5; D is unresolved. Trimming pared 2 bases from V and 7 bases from J, leaving 20 bases between. The length of the CDR3 is 16 residues. Germline loops: CDR1 MDHEN, CDR2 SYDVKM. The CDR3 region is CASSLKLLAGRGTQYF. The CDR3 region has the DNA TGTGCCAGCAGTTTAAAGCTCTTAGCTGGAAGAGGGACCCAGTACTTC.

This clonotype appeared many times. J is TRBJ2-1 and V is TRBV18; D ambiguous. This CDR3 has 14 residues. Trimming took off 4 bases at V and 3 bases at J, with 10 bases between the two ends. Germline CDR1 is KGHSH and CDR2 is LQKENI. Written as DNA, the CDR3 is TGTGCCAGCTCACAACAGCAGGTCTACAATGAGCAGTTCTTC. It codes for CASSQQQVYNEQFF.

The chain's CDR3 is CASSKERGCTNQPQHF. CDR3 DNA: TGTGCCAGCAGCAAAGAGAGGGGGTGCACAAATCAGCCCCAGCATTTT. V usage is TRBV21-1 and J usage is TRBJ1-5; the table gives TRBD1 as D, unverified against the DNA. TRBV21-1 is flagged as a pseudogene. The CDR3 sequence is 16 residues long.

This clonotype was counted at least ten times. CDR3 sequence (DNA): TGTGCCAGCAATGGACAGGGGCTAGCCAAAAACATTCAGTACTTC. It encodes CASNGQGLAKNIQYF. V is TRBV11-2 and J is TRBJ2-4, with 9 bases fitting TRBD1. The CDR3 has 15 amino acids. The germline CDR1 and CDR2 sequences are SGHAT and FQNNGV. Losses at the gene ends were 7 bases for V and 0 bases for J; bases not matched to a gene: 4.

At least ten counts were recorded for this clonotype. The chain combines TRBV29-1 with TRBJ2-2; D is unresolved. CDR1 and CDR2 (germline): SQVTM, ANQGSEA. Trimming removed 6 bases at V and 3 bases at J, with 11 bases between. The CDR3 extends over 13 amino acids. The DNA for the CDR3 is TGCAGCGTCACGCCCCTGGACACCGGGGAGCTGTTTTTT. Its protein is CSVTPLDTGELFF.

This clonotype was recorded once. A read error may explain this, as a much larger clone is one base away. The rearrangement joins TRBV9 to TRBJ2-3, with D possibly being TRBD2 (6 bases). Germline V CDR1 and CDR2: SGDLS, YYNGEE. There are 15 residues in the CDR3. V was clipped by 1 base and J by 2 bases, with 11 bases between them. CDR3 nucleotide sequence: TGTGCCAGCAGCGTAAGTGGCGGGACCACAGATACGCAGTATTTT. This translates into CASSVSGGTTDTQYF.

The chain joins TRBV29-1 to TRBJ1-1; 10 nucleotides agree with TRBD1. V trimming: 4 bases; J trimming: 11 bases; junction bases outside the gene matches: 7. Germline-derived CDR1 and CDR2 are SQVTM and ANQGSEA. The CDR3 runs 12 residues. This CDR3 is CSVVDRGLGAFF. The CDR3 DNA follows: TGCAGCGTTGTCGACAGGGGGCTAGGGGCTTTCTTT.

There are many counts of this clonotype. The chain couples TRBV20-1 to TRBJ2-3, with D perhaps TRBD2 (6 bases). Germline V gene data show CDR1 as DFQATT and CDR2 as SNEGSKA (reference sequence). V was cut by 4 bases and J by 6 bases, with 23 bases left in between. The CDR3 has 16 residues. The CDR3 bases are TGCAGTGCTATCCCGCCTGGGGCGCGGGGTAGGGATACGCAGTATTTT. Its protein is CSAIPPGARGRDTQYF.

This clonotype was seen repeatedly, ten times or more. V is TRBV5-1 and J is TRBJ2-1; perhaps TRBD1 as D (5 bases). CDR1 and CDR2 (germline): SGHRS, YFSETQ. Trimming took 6 bases from V and 8 from J, leaving 15 bases between them. CDR3 size: 13 residues. The CDR3 bases are TGCGCCAGCAACCTTCAGGGTTCCCATGAGCAGTTCTTC. This sequence encodes CASNLQGSHEQFF.

This clonotype was detected many times. The chain carries TRBV3-1 and TRBJ2-6; tentative D call: TRBD1 (7 bases). The V gene's germline CDR1 is LGHDT and CDR2 YNNKEL (reference sequence). The CDR3 is made up of 18 amino acids. V gave up 6 bases and J gave up 0 bases, with 18 bases separating them. In nucleotides, the CDR3 is TGTGCCAGCAGGTCAAGGCGGGACAGAGCCTCTGGGGCCAACGTCCTGACTTTC. Residues: CASRSRRDRASGANVLTF.

On this clonotype itself: A junction end diverges from the germline sequence, so it may reflect a read error. The chain is built from TRBV5-6 and TRBJ2-1; maybe TRBD1 (6 bases). The CDR3 runs 16 residues. Germline values: CDR1 SGHDT, CDR2 YYEEEE. CDR3 residues: CANSLGMGARYNEQFF. The CDR3 region has the DNA TGTGCCAACAGCTTGGGCATGGGGGCGCGGTACAATGAGCAGTTCTTC.

This clonotype was seen many times. In nucleotides, the CDR3 is TGTGCCAGCAACTCTTTACACAGGCCAAACACTGAAGCTTTCTTT. This gives the protein CASNSLHRPNTEAFF. This rearrangement joins TRBV12-3 or TRBV12-4 to TRBJ1-1; a possible D gene is TRBD1 (5 bases). The V end lost 7 bases, the J end lost 2 bases, and 17 bases lay between the germline ends. This CDR3 is built from 15 residues.

This clonotype occurred many times. This chain uses TRBV7-3 with TRBJ2-1, with D perhaps TRBD1 (6 bases). The CDR3 has 15 residues. The V gene lost 3 bases and the J gene lost 0 bases, with 9 bases spanning the gap. Germline CDR1 and CDR2: SGHTA and FQGTGA. The CDR3 coding sequence is TGTGCCAGCAGCTTCGACAGGAGCTCCTACAATGAGCAGTTCTTC. Protein sequence: CASSFDRSSYNEQFF.

The sample holds many counts of this clonotype. CDR3 DNA: TGCGCCAGCAGCTTTGATCGTCCCGGGGAGCTGTTTTTT. As protein: CASSFDRPGELFF. The rearrangement joins TRBV5-1 to TRBJ2-2, with D unresolved. V lost 2 bases to trimming and J lost 6 bases, with 8 bases between them. This CDR3 is built from 13 residues. In germline, CDR1 is SGHRS, CDR2 YFSETQ.

As to this clonotype: A much larger clone is a single base away; this may be a read error. This chain joins TRBV7-9 and TRBJ2-6; 7 bases agree with TRBD1. Germline CDR1 is SEHNR and CDR2 is FQNEAQ (reference sequence). There are 19 residues in the CDR3. The CDR3 DNA sequence: TGTGCCGGCAGCCCGGACAGGAAATTAAGGTCCTCTGGGGCCAACGTCCTGACTTTC. Translated: CAGSPDRKLRSSGANVLTF.